This TCR beta chain was profiled in a study of T cells after posttransplantation cyclophosphamide. The related graft donor's blood sample was taken on the day of bone marrow donation. The naive gate required viable CD3+CD4+ or CD3+CD8+ cells with CCR7+CD45RA+CD45RO-CD95-CD27+CD28+ phenotype. Study-level results: Skin or GI-infiltrating T cells shared few TRB sequences with blood. Donor-recipient repertoire similarity was low at 1-2 months, rising over year one.

Generated by immunoSEQ multiplex PCR, the TCRdb table keeps only in-frame clones and is missing some. Altogether about 9,100 clones are present, roughly 98% being singletons, with the ten largest covering 0.2% to 0.3%. With V trimmed by 3 bases and J by 2 bases, 4 bases remained unmatched. This CDR3 contains 15 residues. The germline CDR1 and CDR2 sequences are MGHRA and YSYEKL. Details on this clone: The antigen remains undetermined. Additional DNA sequences in this sample encode the identical CDR3.

V gene TRBV4-1 combines with J gene TRBJ2-7; 10 bases map to TRBD2. The sequence came from a man aged 50 to 60 in good health, CMV-negative, and a related stem cell transplant donor. Sequencing was done on a sample of naive CD8+ T cells sorted from PBMCs. The CDR3 sequence: CASSQGTSGTYEQYF. The CDR3 DNA sequence: TGCGCCAGCAGCCAGGGAACTAGCGGGACCTACGAGCAGTACTTC.